These 5 T cell receptor beta chains were sequenced from one sample in a study of blood T cell repertoires in COVID-19. Sequencing used immunoSEQ multiplex PCR; TCRdb keeps in-frame clones, though not all of them. In the table there are about 200,000 clones, about nine tenths of which are singletons. The sample taken for sequencing was peripheral blood. The receptor set was obtained from a man aged 45-65 years with acute or convalescent COVID-19.

The V and J genes are TRBV7-9 and TRBJ1-2; no reliable D call. The CDR3 covers 11 residues. Germline CDR1 is SEHNR and CDR2 is FQNEAQ (reference sequence). Trimming left V 6 bases short and J 8 bases short, with 10 bases between. The CDR3 spells CASRSGRGYTF. For the CDR3, the DNA is TGTGCCAGCAGGTCGGGGAGGGGCTACACCTTC.

This sequence joins TRBV7-9 and TRBJ2-1, with TRBD2 as a possible D gene (5 bases). The V and J ends lost 5 bases and 3 bases respectively, with 8 bases between them. From germline, CDR1 is SEHNR and CDR2 FQNEAQ (reference sequence). The CDR3 is made up of 13 amino acids. The CDR3 bases are TGTGCCAGCAGCCCCACTAGCTACAATGAGCAGTTCTTC. Protein product: CASSPTSYNEQFF.

This clone was detected only once. The rearrangement uses TRBV2 and TRBJ2-7; 8 nucleotides match TRBD1. CDR1 is SNHLY and CDR2 is FYNNEI in the germline V gene. J lost 4 bases, V lost 3 bases, and 8 bases had no gene match. The CDR3 has 15 residues. CDR3 amino acids: CASSDPSGGFYEQYF. The CDR3 DNA follows: TGTGCCAGCAGTGACCCCTCAGGGGGCTTTTACGAGCAGTACTTC. Supplemented by reference TRBV2 and TRBJ2-7, the full variable domain reads EPEVTQTPSHQVTQMGQEVILRCVPISNHLYFYWYRQILGQKVEFLVSFYNNEISEKSEIFDDQFSVERPDGSNFTLKIRSTKLEDSAMYFCASSDPSGGFYEQYFGPGTRLTVT.

The chain recombines TRBV7-2 with TRBJ2-5; the match to TRBD2 covers 8 bases. The CDR3 consists of 16 residues. Germline loops: CDR1 SGHTA, CDR2 FQGNSA. With V trimmed by 4 bases and J by 5 bases, 12 bases remained unmatched. CDR3 sequence reads: CASSYPTSGEYETQYF. DNA of the CDR3: TGTGCCAGCAGCTACCCAACTAGCGGCGAATACGAGACCCAGTACTTC.

The CDR3 coding sequence is TGTGCCAGCACTGCCCAAAGGGGATCGAACTATGGCTACACCTTC. This sequence encodes CASTAQRGSNYGYTF. The chain uses TRBV6-5 and TRBJ1-2; D is perhaps TRBD1 (5 bases). Germline-derived CDR1 and CDR2 are MNHEY and SVGAGI. The CDR3 is 15 amino acids. The V and J ends lost 7 bases and 2 bases respectively, with 17 bases between them.